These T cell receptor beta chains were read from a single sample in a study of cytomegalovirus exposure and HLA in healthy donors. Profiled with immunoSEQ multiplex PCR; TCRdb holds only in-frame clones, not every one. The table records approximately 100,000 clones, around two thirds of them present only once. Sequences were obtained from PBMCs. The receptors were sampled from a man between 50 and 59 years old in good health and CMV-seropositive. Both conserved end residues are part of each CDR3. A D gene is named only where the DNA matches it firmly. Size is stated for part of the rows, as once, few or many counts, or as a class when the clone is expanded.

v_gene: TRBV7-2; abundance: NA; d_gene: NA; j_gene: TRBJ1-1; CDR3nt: TGTGCCAGCAGCTCTAGGATGGTGGGGAGGAGTCTTGGGAACACTGAAGCTTTCTTT; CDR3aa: CASSSRMVGRSLGNTEAFF
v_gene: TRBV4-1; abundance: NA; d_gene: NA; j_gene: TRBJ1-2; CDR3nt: TGCGCCAGCAGCCTCAGGGAGGCCTATGGCTACACCTTC; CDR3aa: CASSLREAYGYTF
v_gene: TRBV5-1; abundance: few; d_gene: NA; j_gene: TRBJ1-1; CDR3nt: TGCGCCAGCAGCTTGGCGACAGTTGTAGGGTACACTGAAGCTTTCTTT; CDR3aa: CASSLATVVGYTEAFF
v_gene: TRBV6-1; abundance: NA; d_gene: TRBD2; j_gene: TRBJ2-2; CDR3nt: TGTGCCAGCTTTAGCGGGATAAACACCGGGGAGCTGTTTTTT; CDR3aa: CASFSGINTGELFF
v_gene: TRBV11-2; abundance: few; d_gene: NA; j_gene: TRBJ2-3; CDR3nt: TGTGCCAGCAGCCGAGGACTACCCACAAGCACAGATACGCAGTATTTT; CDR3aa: CASSRGLPTSTDTQYF
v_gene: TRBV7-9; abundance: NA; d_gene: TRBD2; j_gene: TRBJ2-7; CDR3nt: TGTGCCAGCAGCCTCGGGGGGGAAAGTTACGAGCAGTACTTC; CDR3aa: CASSLGGESYEQYF
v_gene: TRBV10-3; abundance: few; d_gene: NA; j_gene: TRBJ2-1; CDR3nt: TGTGCCATCAGTGAGCCAACAGCGGGTGCGGGGAGCTCCTACAATGAGCAGTTCTTC; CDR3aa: CAISEPTAGAGSSYNEQFF
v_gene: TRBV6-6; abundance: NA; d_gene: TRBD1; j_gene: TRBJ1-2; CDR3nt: TGTGCCAGCATCCGGAAGGGACAGGGAAGTTTGAGAGGCTACACCTTC; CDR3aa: CASIRKGQGSLRGYTF
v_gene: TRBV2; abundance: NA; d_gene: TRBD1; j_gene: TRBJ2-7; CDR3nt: TGTGCCAGCAGTCCTGAGACAGGGTCCTACGAGCAGTACTTC; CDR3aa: CASSPETGSYEQYF
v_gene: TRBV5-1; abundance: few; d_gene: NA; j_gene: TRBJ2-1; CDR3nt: TGCGCCAGCAGCTTAGGGGGTGTGGGGCGCGGTAGGAATGAGCAGTTCTTC; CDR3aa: CASSLGGVGRGRNEQFF
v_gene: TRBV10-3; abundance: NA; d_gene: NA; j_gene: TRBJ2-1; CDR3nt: TGTGCCGCTGTAGCGGCAAACCCCGGGGGTGAGCAGTTCTTC; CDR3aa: CAAVAANPGGEQFF
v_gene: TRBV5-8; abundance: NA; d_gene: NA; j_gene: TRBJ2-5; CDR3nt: TGTGCCAGCAGCCGGAGGGACCCCGGAGAGACCCAGTACTTC; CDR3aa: CASSRRDPGETQYF
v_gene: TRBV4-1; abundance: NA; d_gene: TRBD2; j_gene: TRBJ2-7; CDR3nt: TGCGCCAGCAGCCAAGATAAGCTCCTAGCGGGGGGGCCTCATCTTTCGTACGAGCAGTACTTC; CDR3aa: CASSQDKLLAGGPHLSYEQYF
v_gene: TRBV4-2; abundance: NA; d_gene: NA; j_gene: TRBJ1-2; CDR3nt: TGTGCCAGCAGCCAAGATTCCGGGTATGGCTACACCTTC; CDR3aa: CASSQDSGYGYTF
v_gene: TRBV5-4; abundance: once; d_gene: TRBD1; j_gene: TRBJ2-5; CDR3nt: TGTGCCAGCAGCTCACCTGACAGGGTAGAGACCCAGTACTTC; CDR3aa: CASSSPDRVETQYF
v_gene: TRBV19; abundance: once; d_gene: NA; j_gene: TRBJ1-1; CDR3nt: TGTGCCACCACACCACACCTGAACACTGAAGCTTTCTTT; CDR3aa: CATTPHLNTEAFF
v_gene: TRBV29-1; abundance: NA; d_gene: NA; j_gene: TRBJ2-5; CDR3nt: TGCAGCGTAGTCGGCGATACTCCAGGGGTGGCAGGGGAGACCCAGTACTTC; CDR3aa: CSVVGDTPGVAGETQYF
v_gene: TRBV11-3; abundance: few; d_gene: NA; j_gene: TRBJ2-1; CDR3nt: TGTGCCAGCAGCTTAGATCTTACTACTAACAATGAGCAGTTCTTC; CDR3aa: CASSLDLTTNNEQFF
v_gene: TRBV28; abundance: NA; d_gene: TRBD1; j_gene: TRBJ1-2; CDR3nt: TGTGCCAGCAGTTTATCGGACAGGGGGTATTCGGGCTACACCTTC; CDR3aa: CASSLSDRGYSGYTF
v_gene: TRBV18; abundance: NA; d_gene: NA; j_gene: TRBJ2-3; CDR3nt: TGTGCCAGCTCACGGACAGACACAGATACGCAGTATTTT; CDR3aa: CASSRTDTDTQYF
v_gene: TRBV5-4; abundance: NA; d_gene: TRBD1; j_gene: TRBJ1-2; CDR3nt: TGTGCCAGCAGCTTGGCACAGGGGGCGATCCTCTATGGCTACACCTTC; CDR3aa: CASSLAQGAILYGYTF
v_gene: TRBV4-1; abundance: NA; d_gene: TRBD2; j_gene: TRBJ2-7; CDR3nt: TGCGCCAGCAGCCAGTCCCCTAGCGGAATCCTCTCCTACGAGCAGTACTTC; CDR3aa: CASSQSPSGILSYEQYF
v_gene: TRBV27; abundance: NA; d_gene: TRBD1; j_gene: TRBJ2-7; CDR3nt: TGTGCCACTAGGACAGGGTTGTACGAGCAGTACTTC; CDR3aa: CATRTGLYEQYF
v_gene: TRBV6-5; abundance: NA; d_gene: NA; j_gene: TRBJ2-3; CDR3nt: TGTGCCAGCAGCTCCACTAACAGGGATCCGCAGTATTTT; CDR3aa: CASSSTNRDPQYF
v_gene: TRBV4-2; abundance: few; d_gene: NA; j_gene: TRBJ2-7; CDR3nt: TGTGCCAGCAGCCAAAATAGGGGTGGGGAGCAGTACTTC; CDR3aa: CASSQNRGGEQYF
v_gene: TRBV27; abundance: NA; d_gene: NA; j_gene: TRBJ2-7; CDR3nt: TGTGCCAGCAGCCCTTACTCGGGGTACGAGCAGTACTTC; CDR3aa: CASSPYSGYEQYF
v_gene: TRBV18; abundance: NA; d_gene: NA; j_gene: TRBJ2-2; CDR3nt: TGTGCCAGCTCGCGGTCCGGGGCGAACACCGGGGAGCTGTTTTTT; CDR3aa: CASSRSGANTGELFF
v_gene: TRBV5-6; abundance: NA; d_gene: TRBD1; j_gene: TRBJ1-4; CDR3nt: TGTGCCAGCAGCTTGATGGCAGGGGGTAATGAAAAACTGTTTTTT; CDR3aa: CASSLMAGGNEKLFF
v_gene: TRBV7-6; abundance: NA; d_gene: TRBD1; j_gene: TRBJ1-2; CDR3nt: TGTGCCAGCAGCCCCGGACAGGGTCTAAGCGGCTACACCTTC; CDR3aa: CASSPGQGLSGYTF
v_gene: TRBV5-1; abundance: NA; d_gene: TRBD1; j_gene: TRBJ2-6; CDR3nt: TGCGCCAGCAGCTTGGCGGGACAGTCTGGGGCCAACGGCCTGACTTTC; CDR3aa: CASSLAGQSGANGLTF
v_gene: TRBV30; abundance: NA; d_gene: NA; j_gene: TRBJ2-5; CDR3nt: TGTGCCTGGAGCGCGTCCCAAGAGACCCAGTACTTC; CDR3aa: CAWSASQETQYF
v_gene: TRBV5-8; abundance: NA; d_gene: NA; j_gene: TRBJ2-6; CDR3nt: TGTGCCAGCAGGTCGAACAGAAACTCTGGGGCCAACGTCCTGACTTTC; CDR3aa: CASRSNRNSGANVLTF
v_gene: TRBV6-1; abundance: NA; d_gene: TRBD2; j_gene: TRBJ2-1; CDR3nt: TGTGCCAGCAGTAACAGCGGGGGGTACAATGAGCAGTTCTTC; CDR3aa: CASSNSGGYNEQFF
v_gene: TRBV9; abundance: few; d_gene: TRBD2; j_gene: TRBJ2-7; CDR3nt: TGTGCCAGCAGCGTCGGTTCTAGCGGGACAACCTACGAGCAGTACTTC; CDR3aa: CASSVGSSGTTYEQYF
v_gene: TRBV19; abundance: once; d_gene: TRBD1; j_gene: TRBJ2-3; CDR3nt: TGTGCCAGTAGTATGACAGGGGCCACAGATACGCAGTATTTT; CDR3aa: CASSMTGATDTQYF
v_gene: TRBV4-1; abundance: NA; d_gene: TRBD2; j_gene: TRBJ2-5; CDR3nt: TGCGCCAGCAGCCCCCGAGGACTAGCGGGAGAGACCCAGTACTTC; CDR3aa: CASSPRGLAGETQYF
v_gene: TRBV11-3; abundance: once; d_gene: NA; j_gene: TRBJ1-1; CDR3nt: TGTGCCAGCAGCTACGGGGGGAACACTGAAGCTTTCTTT; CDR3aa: CASSYGGNTEAFF
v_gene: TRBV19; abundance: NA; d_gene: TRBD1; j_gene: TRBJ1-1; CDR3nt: TGTGCCAGTAGTTCGACAGGGGAAGACACTGAAGCTTTCTTT; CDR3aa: CASSSTGEDTEAFF
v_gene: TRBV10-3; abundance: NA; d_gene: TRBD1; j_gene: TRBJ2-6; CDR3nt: TGTGCCATCAAACCCGGACAGGGGCTAGGGGCCAACGTCCTGACTTTC; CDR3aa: CAIKPGQGLGANVLTF
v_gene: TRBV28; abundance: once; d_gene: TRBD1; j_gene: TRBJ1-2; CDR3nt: TGTGCCAGCAGTCCCCCGACAGGGAGCTATGGCTACACCTTC; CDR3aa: CASSPPTGSYGYTF
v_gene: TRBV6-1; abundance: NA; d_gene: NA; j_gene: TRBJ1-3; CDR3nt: TGTGCCAGCGGCACAGGGTTAATCCGGGGAAACACCATATATTTT; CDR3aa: CASGTGLIRGNTIYF
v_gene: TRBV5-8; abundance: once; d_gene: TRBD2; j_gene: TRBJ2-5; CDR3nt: TGTGCCAGCAGCTTGGCTCGGGGGGGCCCCGTGGAGACCCAGTACTTC; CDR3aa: CASSLARGGPVETQYF
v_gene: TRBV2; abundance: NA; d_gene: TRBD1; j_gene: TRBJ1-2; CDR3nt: TGTGCCAGCGGTATCACAGGGGGGTACGGTGGCTACACCTTC; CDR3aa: CASGITGGYGGYTF
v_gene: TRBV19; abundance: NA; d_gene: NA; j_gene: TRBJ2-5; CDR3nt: TGTGCCAGTAGTATTGTTTCCATGGGCGTCATACAAGAGACCCAGTACTTC; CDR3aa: CASSIVSMGVIQETQYF
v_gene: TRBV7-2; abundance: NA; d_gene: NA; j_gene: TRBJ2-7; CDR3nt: TGTGCCAGCAGCTTCCGGACTGGCTCCTACGAGCAGTACTTC; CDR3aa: CASSFRTGSYEQYF
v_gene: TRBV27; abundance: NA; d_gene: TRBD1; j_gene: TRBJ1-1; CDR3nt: TGTGCCAGCAGTTTACCCCATGGAAGGGGGCGAGTAAAGAACACTGAAGCTTTCTTT; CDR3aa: CASSLPHGRGRVKNTEAFF
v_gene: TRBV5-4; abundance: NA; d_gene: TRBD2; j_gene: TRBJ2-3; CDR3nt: TGTGCCAGCAGCCCGGGACTAGCGGGAATCACAGATACGCAGTATTTT; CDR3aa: CASSPGLAGITDTQYF
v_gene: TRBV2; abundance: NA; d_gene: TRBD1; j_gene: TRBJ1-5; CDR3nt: TGTGCCAGCAGGGCGGGACAGGGTCCCCAGCATTTT; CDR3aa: CASRAGQGPQHF
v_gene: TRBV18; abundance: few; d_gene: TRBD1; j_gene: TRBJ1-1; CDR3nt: TGTGCCAGCTCACGGCGACAGGGGGACACTGAAGCTTTCTTT; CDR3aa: CASSRRQGDTEAFF
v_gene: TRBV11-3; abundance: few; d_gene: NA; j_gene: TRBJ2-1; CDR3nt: TGTGCCAGCAGCTTGGCAGGCGAGCAGTTCTTC; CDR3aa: CASSLAGEQFF
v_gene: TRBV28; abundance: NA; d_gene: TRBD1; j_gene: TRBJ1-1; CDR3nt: TGTGCCAGCAGTCCTTACAGGGGTTGGGTGAACACTGAAGCTTTCTTT; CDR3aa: CASSPYRGWVNTEAFF
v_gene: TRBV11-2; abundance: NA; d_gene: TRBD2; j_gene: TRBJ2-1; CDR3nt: TGTGCCAGCAGCCCTCGGGTGGGGGGACTAGGAATGTATGAGCAGTTCTTC; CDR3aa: CASSPRVGGLGMYEQFF